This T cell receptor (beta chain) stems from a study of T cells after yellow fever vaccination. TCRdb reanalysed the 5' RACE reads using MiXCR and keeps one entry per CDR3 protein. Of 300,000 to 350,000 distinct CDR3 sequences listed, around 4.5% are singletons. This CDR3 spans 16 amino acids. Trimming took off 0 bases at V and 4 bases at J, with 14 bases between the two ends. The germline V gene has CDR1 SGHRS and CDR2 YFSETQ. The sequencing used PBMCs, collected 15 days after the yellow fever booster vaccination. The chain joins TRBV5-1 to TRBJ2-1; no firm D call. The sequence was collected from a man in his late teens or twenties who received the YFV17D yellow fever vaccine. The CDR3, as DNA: TGCGCCAGCAGCTTGGGAGAAGGTTATCTTTACAATGAGCAGTTCTTC. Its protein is CASSLGEGYLYNEQFF. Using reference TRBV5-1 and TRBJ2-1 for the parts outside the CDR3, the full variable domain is KAGVTQTPRYLIKTRGQQVTLSCSPISGHRSVSWYQQTPGQGLQFLFEYFSETQRNKGNFPGRFSGRQFSNSRSEMNVSTLELGDSALYLCASSLGEGYLYNEQFFGPGTRLTVL.